What follows describes a single T cell receptor beta chain. Profiled with immunoSEQ multiplex PCR; TCRdb holds only in-frame clones, not every one. This table has approximately 500,000 clones, 75% to 90% appearing once. The V segment lost 6 bases and the J segment 2 bases; nucleotides outside the gene matches: 15. CDR1 LGHNT and CDR2 FRNRAP come from the germline V gene. This CDR3 comprises 18 residues. The source of the sample is a study of blood T cell repertoires in COVID-19. Source material: peripheral blood. This sequence was found in a man aged 18 to 30 with COVID-19, enrolled during active disease. This chain joins TRBV12-5 and TRBJ2-3; 9 nucleotides agree with TRBD2. The CDR3 is CASGPSPGLAGTTDTQYF. The CDR3, as DNA: TGTGCTAGTGGCCCGTCCCCAGGGCTAGCGGGGACCACAGATACGCAGTATTTT.